This TCR beta chain emerged from a study of molecular identifiers for immune sequencing clone quantification. This clonotype was detected a few times. TCRdb re-derived calls from the PCR reads in MiXCR, one entry per CDR3 protein. The table includes roughly 71,000 distinct CDR3 sequences, approximately 18% detected once. The CDR3 consists of 15 residues. With 1 base removed from V and 1 base from J, the gap between germline ends came to 9 bases. The sample was naive CD8+ T cells from blood, with Jurkat cell RNA spiked in. Subset: FACS-sorted CD8+CD4-CCR7+CD45RA+ naive T cells. The chain employs TRBV12-3 or TRBV12-4 and TRBJ2-3; TRBD1 might be the D (5 bases). This TCR derives from a human donor in good health. Some libraries in this study had Jurkat cell RNA spiked in. The CDR3 nucleotides are TGTGCCAGCAGTTTAGACAGGCTGGGCACAGATACGCAGTATTTT. As protein: CASSLDRLGTDTQYF.